The 23 T cell receptor beta chains presented below share a single source sample, sequenced in a study of T cells in Graves' hyperthyroidism and ophthalmopathy. It was RNA transcripts that yielded the amplified TCR beta CDR3 regions. The HTBI primer set was used in a first-round RT-PCR of the TCR CDR3. TCRdb reanalysed the multiplex PCR reads using MiXCR and keeps one entry per CDR3 protein. The sample records about 560,000 distinct CDR3 sequences, over 15% being singletons. Sample: blood. The receptors were gathered from a woman between 18 and 29 years old with Graves' hyperthyroidism.

The chain uses TRBV6-2 or TRBV6-3 and TRBJ2-7, with TRBD2 as a possible D gene (5 bases). The DNA end is more similar to TRBJ2-1, so the J call may be wrong. Germline CDR1 MNHEY, CDR2 SVGEGT. This CDR3 contains 16 residues. CDR3 DNA: TGTGCCAGCAGTTACTCGAGCGAGGGTTCCCCCTACGAGCAGTTCTTC. Amino acid sequence: CASSYSSEGSPYEQFF.

The chain carries TRBV28 and TRBJ2-5; D might be TRBD2 (6 bases). V gave up 2 bases and J gave up 9 bases, with 16 bases separating them. The germline V gene has CDR1 MDHEN and CDR2 SYDVKM. The CDR3 contains 14 residues. CDR3 region: CASSLEGFREAQYF. The CDR3 DNA sequence: TGTGCCAGCAGTTTAGAGGGATTTAGGGAGGCCCAGTACTTC. Filled out from reference TRBV28 and TRBJ2-5, the complete variable domain reads DVKVTQSSRYLVKRTGEKVFLECVQDMDHENMFWYRQDPGLGLRLIYFSYDVKMKEKGDIPEGYSVSREKKERFSLILESASTNQTSMYLCASSLEGFREAQYFGPGTRLLVL.

This clonotype has a handful of counts. J is TRBJ2-3 and V is TRBV9; D unresolved. The germline V gene encodes CDR1 SGDLS and CDR2 YYNGEE. The CDR3 loop spans 17 amino acids. Trimming removed 4 bases from V and 2 bases from J, with 20 bases in between. The CDR3 DNA reads TGTGCCAGCAGCCCCCCGGTTGAGTTTAGTCTCACAGATACGCAGTATTTT. Protein: CASSPPVEFSLTDTQYF.

This clonotype was recorded at least ten times. This chain uses TRBV20-1 with TRBJ2-1; D is unresolved. The V and J ends lost 0 bases and 3 bases respectively, with 12 bases between them. Germline values: CDR1 DFQATT, CDR2 SNEGSKA (reference sequence). The CDR3 has 15 amino acids. Here the CDR3 DNA reads TGCAGTGCTAGAGACTTGGCGACTGGCTACAATGAGCAGTTCTTC. It translates to CSARDLATGYNEQFF.

This clonotype was seen at least ten times. The chain combines TRBV28 with TRBJ1-1; D unresolved. Germline-derived CDR1 and CDR2 are MDHEN and SYDVKM. The V gene lost 5 bases and the J gene lost 2 bases, with 9 bases spanning the gap. The CDR3 has 13 residues. In nucleotides, the CDR3 is TGTGCCAGCAGTCCCCCACATAACACTGAAGCTTTCTTT. As protein: CASSPPHNTEAFF.

This clonotype was seen ten or more times. This rearrangement joins TRBV6-5 to TRBJ2-1; D might be TRBD1 (5 bases). CDR1 is MNHEY and CDR2 is SVGAGI in the germline V gene. V lost 0 bases and J lost 7, with 16 bases in between. There are 16 residues in the CDR3. Here the CDR3 DNA reads TGTGCCAGCAGTTACTCCCGGCAGGGTCCGCATAATGAGCAGTTCTTC. It specifies CASSYSRQGPHNEQFF.

V gene TRBV5-1 combines with J gene TRBJ2-7; TRBD2 might be the D (7 bases). V lost 0 bases to trimming and J lost 2 bases, with 12 bases between them. Germline CDR1 SGHRS, CDR2 YFSETQ. The CDR3 is made up of 15 amino acids. The CDR3 spells CASSLAAGDTYEQYF. CDR3 DNA: TGCGCCAGCAGCTTGGCCGCGGGGGACACCTACGAGCAGTACTTC. The full variable domain, in which reference TRBV5-1 and TRBJ2-7 provide the parts outside the CDR3, is KAGVTQTPRYLIKTRGQQVTLSCSPISGHRSVSWYQQTPGQGLQFLFEYFSETQRNKGNFPGRFSGRQFSNSRSEMNVSTLELGDSALYLCASSLAAGDTYEQYFGPGTRLTVT.

This clonotype was recorded a few times. The chain carries TRBV4-3 and TRBJ2-5, with 9 positions matching TRBD1. CDR1 LGHNA and CDR2 YSLEER come from the germline V gene. V shed 0 bases and J 4 bases; nucleotides not matched to a gene: 9. CDR3 size: 17 residues. In nucleotides, the CDR3 is TGCGCCAGCAGCCAAGACTCGGGGACAGGGAAGGGAGAGACCCAGTACTTC. Translation gives CASSQDSGTGKGETQYF.

This clonotype showed up many times. This chain links TRBV11-2 with TRBJ2-7, with D perhaps matching TRBD1 (5 bases). Germline CDR1 reads SGHAT; CDR2 reads FQNNGV. The CDR3 is 12 amino acids. Trimming removed 4 bases at V and 5 bases at J, with 9 bases between. In DNA form, the CDR3 reads TGTGCCAGCAGCTGGGCAGGGAACGAGCAGTACTTC. Translated: CASSWAGNEQYF.

This clonotype was counted at least ten times. The chain recombines TRBV6-2 or TRBV6-3 with TRBJ1-6; D gene unclear. This CDR3 has 15 amino acids. Germline values: CDR1 MNHEY, CDR2 SVGEGT. Trimming took 0 bases from V and 3 from J, leaving 6 bases between them. This chain's CDR3 is CASSYSSGYNSPLHF. In nucleotides, the CDR3 is TGTGCCAGCAGTTACTCGTCCGGCTATAATTCACCCCTCCACTTT.

This clonotype was found many times. Its ends do not fully match the called genes, so a read error is possible. The CDR3 sequence is CASSISGSTYEQYF. In DNA form, the CDR3 reads TGTGCCAGCAGTATCAGCGGGAGTACCTATGAGCAGTACTTC. The V gene is TRBV28, the J gene TRBJ2-7; 8 positions match TRBD2. CDR3 length: 14 amino acids. Looked up from germline, CDR1 is MDHEN and CDR2 is SYDVKM.

The table lists this clonotype with many counts. The chain combines TRBV6-2 or TRBV6-3 with TRBJ2-2; D is unresolved. The CDR3 contains 14 residues. With 2 bases removed from V and 3 bases from J, the gap between germline ends came to 7 bases. CDR1 and CDR2 from the germline V gene are MNHEY and SVGEGT. In DNA, the CDR3 is TGTGCCAGCAGTTACCCGTTAGACACCGGGGAGCTGTTTTTT. This gives the protein CASSYPLDTGELFF.

In this sample, this clonotype turned up a few times. The V gene is TRBV6-1, the J gene TRBJ1-1, with a tentative D call TRBD1 (5 bases). The germline CDR1 and CDR2 sequences are MNHNS and SASEGT. The CDR3 has 12 amino acids. Trimming cost V 8 bases and J 11 bases, with 18 bases left between them. The CDR3 here is CASSPGKGGAFF. The CDR3 nucleotides are TGTGCCAGCTCTCCAGGGAAAGGTGGGGCTTTCTTT.

The CDR3 DNA reads as TGTGCCGGAACTTTCAGGGACGAGCAGTACTTC. Translating gives CAGTFRDEQYF. The chain recombines TRBV6-7 with TRBJ2-7; perhaps TRBD1 as D (5 bases). TRBV6-7 is noted as an ORF with a role that remains uncertain. The length of the CDR3 is 11 residues. The V gene lost 11 bases and the J gene lost 5 bases, with 13 bases spanning the gap.

The table lists this clonotype with many counts. This chain links TRBV20-1 with TRBJ2-7; 7 bases map to TRBD2. Germline V gene lookup returns CDR1 DFQATT and CDR2 SNEGSKA (reference sequence). The length of the CDR3 is 15 residues. V gave up 3 bases and J gave up 0 bases; unmatched junction bases: 8. The CDR3 DNA sequence: TGCAGTGCTAGGCACCTAGCGGAAAGCTCCTACGAGCAGTACTTC. Translated, it gives CSARHLAESSYEQYF.

The chain combines TRBV27 with TRBJ1-2, with TRBD1 as a possible D gene (6 bases). Trimming removed 6 bases from V and 5 bases from J, with 16 bases in between. This CDR3 contains 14 residues. The germline CDR1 and CDR2 sequences are MNHEY and SMNVEV (reference sequence). The CDR3 spells CASSKQGVRYGYTF. The CDR3 nucleotides are TGTGCCAGCAGCAAACAGGGTGTTAGGTATGGCTACACCTTC.

The rearrangement uses TRBV4-2 and TRBJ2-7; tentative D call: TRBD1 (6 bases). The CDR3 length is 14 residues. V dropped 1 base and J dropped 8 bases, with 15 bases sitting between them. Germline V gene lookup returns CDR1 LGHNA and CDR2 YNFKEQ. This chain's CDR3 is CASSQGTAPNQQYF. The CDR3 DNA is TGTGCCAGCAGCCAAGGGACAGCGCCTAACCAGCAGTACTTC.

This clonotype has ten or more counts. The chain links TRBV7-2 to TRBJ1-5; no definite D call. The CDR3 has 13 amino acids. V was pared by 3 bases and J by 2 bases, with 5 bases between. From germline, CDR1 is SGHTA and CDR2 FQGNSA. The DNA for the CDR3 is TGTGCCAGCAGCTTGTATGGCAATCAGCCCCAGCATTTT. It encodes CASSLYGNQPQHF.

This clonotype appeared many times. The V and J genes are TRBV13 and TRBJ2-3; D ambiguous. V gave up 5 bases and J gave up 1 base, with 22 bases separating them. This CDR3 comprises 18 residues. Looked up from germline, CDR1 is PRHDT and CDR2 is FYEKMQ (reference sequence). The CDR3 is CASSTRRRFGRGTDTQYF. CDR3 nucleotide sequence: TGTGCCAGCAGCACCCGACGGAGATTTGGTCGGGGCACAGATACGCAGTATTTT.

This clonotype has ten or more counts. The V call is TRBV7-8, the J call TRBJ1-2, with 7 bases aligning to TRBD1. The V gene end was trimmed by 3 bases and the J gene end by 8 bases; junction bases not matched to a gene: 6. CDR1 is SGHVS, CDR2 FQNEAQ, per germline. This CDR3 region has 13 residues. Written as DNA, the CDR3 is TGTGCCAGCAGCTTTGGACAGGATAGGGGCTACACCTTC. Its translation: CASSFGQDRGYTF.

This clonotype appeared a few times. The chain carries TRBV7-9 and TRBJ1-6, with no clear D. This CDR3 region has 14 residues. V dropped 3 bases and J dropped 10 bases, with 13 bases sitting between them. Germline CDR1 SEHNR, CDR2 FQNEAQ (reference sequence). The CDR3: CASSLNHQESPLHF. CDR3 bases: TGTGCCAGCAGCTTGAATCACCAAGAGTCACCCCTCCACTTT.

This clonotype was seen a handful of times. The chain combines TRBV7-2 with TRBJ2-3; D is unclear. Per the germline V gene, CDR1 is SGHTA and CDR2 is FQGNSA. The CDR3 is 16 residues long. V lost 5 bases and J lost 1, with 16 bases in between. The CDR3 reads CASSKFLRVGTDTQYF. The CDR3 DNA reads as TGTGCCAGCAGCAAGTTTCTTAGGGTAGGCACAGATACGCAGTATTTT.

At least ten counts were recorded for this clonotype. The rearrangement joins TRBV24-1 to TRBJ2-3; D not certain. Looked up from germline, CDR1 is KGHDR and CDR2 is SFDVKD. The CDR3 is 13 amino acids. Trimming left V 5 bases short and J 1 base short, with 6 bases between. CDR3 in DNA: TGTGCCACCAGTGTAAGCGGCACAGATACGCAGTATTTT. Amino acids: CATSVSGTDTQYF.